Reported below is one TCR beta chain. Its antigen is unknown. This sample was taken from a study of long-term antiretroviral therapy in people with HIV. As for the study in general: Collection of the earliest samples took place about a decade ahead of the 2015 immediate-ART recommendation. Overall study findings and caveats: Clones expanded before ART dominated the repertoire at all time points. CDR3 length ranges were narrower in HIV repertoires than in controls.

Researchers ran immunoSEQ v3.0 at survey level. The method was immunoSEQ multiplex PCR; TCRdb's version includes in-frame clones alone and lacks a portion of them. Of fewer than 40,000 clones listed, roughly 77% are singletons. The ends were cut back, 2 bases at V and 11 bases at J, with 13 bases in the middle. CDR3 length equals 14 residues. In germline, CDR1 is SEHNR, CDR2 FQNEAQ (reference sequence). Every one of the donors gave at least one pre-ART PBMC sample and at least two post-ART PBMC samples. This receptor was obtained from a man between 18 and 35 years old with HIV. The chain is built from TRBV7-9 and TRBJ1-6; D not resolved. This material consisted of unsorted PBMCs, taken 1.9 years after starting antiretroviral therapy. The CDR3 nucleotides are TGTGCCAGCAGCTTATCCCTCAACGGAACACCCCTCCACTTT. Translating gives CASSLSLNGTPLHF.